These 7 T cell receptor beta chains were all obtained from the same sample, sequenced in a study of shared clonotypes between healthy human individuals. Positively selected for CCR7, the CD45RO-negative cells used as naive CD8 cells excluded terminally differentiated effector memory CD45RA+ cells. Profiling relied on immunoSEQ multiplex PCR, and the TCRdb table lists in-frame clones only, not all of them. The data hold 2 million or so clones, with approximately 95% observed a single time. The sequenced sample consisted of naive CD8+ T cells sorted from blood. The receptors stem from a man between 18 and 35 years old in good health.

Comment on this clone: Other nucleotide sequences in the sample specify the same CDR3. V is TRBV6-5 and J is TRBJ2-1; TRBD1 or TRBD2 may be the D gene (5 bases each). This CDR3 has 14 amino acids. Trimming stripped 6 bases from V and 4 bases from J, with 13 bases between. In germline, CDR1 is MNHEY, CDR2 SVGAGI. The CDR3 loop is CASSPQGPYNEQFF. The CDR3 DNA follows: TGTGCCAGCAGCCCCCAGGGACCGTACAATGAGCAGTTCTTC.

J is TRBJ2-2 and V is TRBV13; 9 nucleotides agree with TRBD1. Germline CDR1 PRHDT, CDR2 FYEKMQ (reference sequence). V was clipped by 3 bases and J by 7 bases; unmatched bases: 6. CDR3 length: 15 amino acids. The chain's CDR3 is CASSFETGGSGELFF. CDR3 in DNA: TGTGCCAGCAGCTTTGAGACAGGGGGGAGCGGGGAGCTGTTTTTT. Complete variable domain (other parts from reference TRBV13 and TRBJ2-2): AAGVIQSPRHLIKEKRETATLKCYPIPRHDTVYWYQQGPGQDPQFLISFYEKMQSDKGSIPDRFSAQQFSDYHSELNMSSLELGDSALYFCASSFETGGSGELFFGEGSRLTVL.

The CDR3 DNA reads as TGTGCCAGCAGTTCTACAGGGATAACTAATGAAAAACTGTTTTTT. This encodes CASSSTGITNEKLFF. This chain joins TRBV27 and TRBJ1-4; TRBD1 might be the D (6 bases). Germline CDR1 is MNHEY and CDR2 is SMNVEV (reference sequence). The CDR3 is made up of 15 amino acids. With 4 bases removed from V and 1 base from J, the gap between germline ends came to 10 bases.

The chain joins TRBV2 to TRBJ1-5; TRBD1 agrees at 10 bases. Germline CDR1 SNHLY, CDR2 FYNNEI. This CDR3 contains 14 residues. Unmatched junction bases numbered 6, after V lost 7 bases and J lost 6 bases. The CDR3 reads CASKRQGATQPQHF. CDR3 in DNA: TGTGCCAGCAAGAGACAGGGGGCGACTCAGCCCCAGCATTTT.

V and J are TRBV9 and TRBJ2-3; D not resolved. The CDR3 has 14 residues. Trimming pared 0 bases from V and 1 base from J, leaving 6 bases between. Germline assignment: CDR1 SGDLS and CDR2 YYNGEE. The CDR3 is CASSVGFRTDTQYF. As DNA, the CDR3 is TGTGCCAGCAGCGTAGGGTTTCGCACAGATACGCAGTATTTT.

This clone was detected once. This chain joins TRBV19 and TRBJ1-1, with TRBD1 as a possible D gene (5 bases). V gave up 3 bases and J gave up 0 bases, with 8 bases separating them. The CDR3 runs 14 residues. Germline V gives CDR1 LNHDA, CDR2 SQIVND (reference sequence). The CDR3 DNA follows: TGTGCCAGTAGTATGGGACCCTTGAACACTGAAGCTTTCTTT. The encoded protein is CASSMGPLNTEAFF.

The chain links TRBV4-1 to TRBJ2-7; 8 bases are a match to TRBD1. The CDR3 sequence is 13 residues long. Germline trimming cut 5 bases from V and 6 bases from J; bases unmatched to any gene: 6. Germline V lookup: CDR1 MGHRA, CDR2 YSYEKL. CDR3 coding DNA: TGCGCCAGCAGCTTTGGACAGGGTAGCGAGCAGTACTTC. Its translation is CASSFGQGSEQYF.